Listed below are T cell receptor beta chains from one sample, sequenced in a study of CD8 T cells in Susac syndrome. In TCRdb, the immunoSEQ multiplex PCR reads were re-called with MiXCR into one record per CDR3 protein. This sample has about 180,000 distinct CDR3 sequences; roughly 94% occur once, and the top ten carry 0.085% to 0.1%. The sequencing input was CD4+ T cells from PBMCs. These receptors were obtained from a human donor with Susac syndrome. CDR3s include the opening cysteine and the closing phenylalanine or tryptophan.

J gene | V gene | CDR3 protein
TRBJ2-1 | TRBV27 | CASSLSWTPHNEQFF
TRBJ1-3 | TRBV7-8 | CASSSGTPAGSGNTIYF
TRBJ2-2 | TRBV10-3 | CAISASGRTNTGELFF
TRBJ2-1 | TRBV9 | CASSTLAGGDNEQFF
TRBJ1-5 | TRBV12-3/TRBV12-4 | CASSLGQGYQPQHF
TRBJ2-1 | TRBV3-1 | CASSRFRFSGGTYNEQFF
TRBJ2-7 | TRBV18 | CASSPQADEQYF
TRBJ2-7 | TRBV11-2 | CASSLDPLGSYEQYF
TRBJ2-1 | TRBV2 | CASSRHLGEQFF
TRBJ2-7 | TRBV6-5 | CASKTTGYHEQYF
TRBJ1-5 | TRBV20-1 | CSGRQDQYSNQPQHF
TRBJ2-4 | TRBV28 | CASGEGTSGPLAKNIQYF
TRBJ1-2 | TRBV28 | CASSIGQTNYGYTF
TRBJ1-2 | TRBV27 | CASSFKGYGYTF
TRBJ2-7 | TRBV5-1 | CASSLGAGDEQYF
TRBJ2-2 | TRBV6-5 | CASSYSSPLRELFF
TRBJ1-2 | TRBV29-1 | CSTGNEGRGYTF
TRBJ2-1 | TRBV5-6 | CASSLSLAGGYNEQFF